A single sample is the source of the 21 T cell receptor beta chains below, sequenced in a study of untreated major depressive disorder. Only in-frame clones appear in the TCRdb table, and some are missing; sequencing was by immunoSEQ multiplex PCR. The sample has 20,000 to 25,000 clones; approximately 89% are singletons. Sequencing input: CD4+ T cells from PBMCs. The source is a woman younger than 45 in good health.

The chain couples TRBV5-1 to TRBJ1-1, with 7 bases that match TRBD1. The CDR3 spans 14 residues. Trimming took 4 bases from V and 3 from J; bases not matched to a gene: 6. Germline assignment: CDR1 SGHRS and CDR2 YFSETQ. CDR3 in amino acids: CASSPGTAYTEAFF. Written as DNA, the CDR3 is TGCGCCAGCAGCCCGGGGACAGCTTACACTGAAGCTTTCTTT. Using reference TRBV5-1 and TRBJ1-1 for the parts outside the CDR3, the full variable domain is KAGVTQTPRYLIKTRGQQVTLSCSPISGHRSVSWYQQTPGQGLQFLFEYFSETQRNKGNFPGRFSGRQFSNSRSEMNVSTLELGDSALYLCASSPGTAYTEAFFGQGTRLTVV.

The V gene is TRBV14, the J gene TRBJ1-1; tentatively, D is TRBD1 (6 bases). The CDR3 runs 16 residues. Deletions cut 2 bases from V and 1 base from J, with 14 bases between. Germline CDR1 and CDR2: SGHDN and FVKESK. The DNA for the CDR3 is TGTGCCAGCAGCCAACAAGCCAGGGGCTGGAACACTGAAGCTTTCTTT. Protein: CASSQQARGWNTEAFF.

This rearrangement joins TRBV5-4 to TRBJ2-2; 9 bases agree with TRBD1. Germline loops: CDR1 SGHNT, CDR2 YYREEE (reference sequence). Trimming removed 4 bases from V and 7 bases from J; junction bases left unmatched: 8. This CDR3 comprises 15 residues. The CDR3 sequence: CASSIGQGQVGELFF. CDR3 in DNA: TGTGCCAGCAGCATCGGACAGGGGCAGGTCGGGGAGCTGTTTTTT.

CDR3 nucleotides: TGCAGCGTTGCCAATTCTAACTATGGCTACACCTTC. This codes for CSVANSNYGYTF. The chain is built from TRBV29-1 and TRBJ1-2; D is undetermined. From germline, CDR1 is SQVTM and CDR2 ANQGSEA. V lost 4 bases and J lost 0, with 6 bases in between. There are 12 residues in the CDR3.

This clone was seen only a few times. The rearrangement joins TRBV2 to TRBJ2-3; 7 bases align to TRBD1. Germline V gene sequence: CDR1 SNHLY, CDR2 FYNNEI. The CDR3 is made up of 16 amino acids. J was trimmed by 0 bases and V by 7 bases; bases with no gene match: 10. CDR3 DNA: TGTGCCAGCACCTTAAGGGACAGTGTCAGCACAGATACGCAGTATTTT. This gives the protein CASTLRDSVSTDTQYF.

V usage is TRBV5-1 and J usage is TRBJ1-1; 7 nucleotides match TRBD1. The CDR3 loop spans 14 amino acids. V was pared by 2 bases and J by 5 bases, with 6 bases of the junction left unmatched. Germline V CDR1 and CDR2: SGHRS, YFSETQ. The CDR3 sequence: CASSFGGGETEAFF. In DNA form, the CDR3 reads TGCGCCAGCAGCTTTGGAGGGGGCGAGACTGAAGCTTTCTTT.

The chain combines TRBV28 with TRBJ1-5, with D possibly TRBD1 on 6 matching bases. V lost 6 bases and J lost 0, with 15 bases in between. The CDR3 extends over 16 amino acids. The germline V gene has CDR1 MDHEN and CDR2 SYDVKM. In DNA form, the CDR3 reads TGTGCCAGCAGCCAAAGGACAGCTTATAGCAATCAGCCCCAGCATTTT. It yields the protein CASSQRTAYSNQPQHF.

J is TRBJ1-1 and V is TRBV30, with D unresolved. CDR3 size: 11 residues. Germline V gene data show CDR1 as GTSNPN and CDR2 as SVGIG (reference sequence). CDR3 protein: CASHRVTEAFF. The DNA of the CDR3 is TGTGCTTCCCATAGGGTCACTGAAGCTTTCTTT.

This clone appeared a single time. The chain carries TRBV9 and TRBJ1-1, with 10 bases lining up with TRBD1. The CDR3 totals 17 residues. V lost 0 bases, J lost 3 bases, and 8 bases stayed unmatched. Germline V gives CDR1 SGDLS, CDR2 YYNGEE. The CDR3 loop reads CASSVGGTGALDTEAFF. The CDR3 nucleotides are TGTGCCAGCAGCGTAGGTGGGACAGGGGCCCTAGACACTGAAGCTTTCTTT. Drawing the rest from reference TRBV9 and TRBJ1-1, the complete variable domain is DSGVTQTPKHLITATGQRVTLRCSPRSGDLSVYWYQQSLDQGLQFLIQYYNGEERAKGNILERFSAQQFPDLHSELNLSSLELGDSALYFCASSVGGTGALDTEAFFGQGTRLTVV.

This clone has a single count. The V call is TRBV25-1, the J call TRBJ1-5; no clear D. The CDR3 length is 12 residues. Germline V lookup: CDR1 MGHDK, CDR2 SYGVNS. The V end lost 7 bases, the J end lost 5 bases, and 9 bases lay between the germline ends. The CDR3 protein is CASNQGDQPQHF. The CDR3 nucleotides are TGTGCCAGCAACCAAGGTGATCAGCCCCAGCATTTT. Supplemented by reference TRBV25-1 and TRBJ1-5, the full variable domain reads EADIYQTPRYLVIGTGKKITLECSQTMGHDKMYWYQQDPGMELHLIHYSYGVNSTEKGDLSSESTVSRIRTEHFPLTLESARPSHTSQYLCASNQGDQPQHFGDGTRLSIL.

The chain uses TRBV5-6 and TRBJ2-5; 8 bases map to TRBD1. CDR3 length equals 14 residues. Germline V gives CDR1 SGHDT, CDR2 YYEEEE. V was clipped by 0 bases and J by 2 bases; unmatched bases: 0. The CDR3 sequence: CASSLDRGQETQYF. Written as DNA, the CDR3 is TGTGCCAGCAGCTTGGACAGGGGGCAAGAGACCCAGTACTTC.

J is TRBJ2-5 and V is TRBV27; D is unclear. Trimming took 4 bases from V and 4 from J, leaving 10 bases between them. The V gene's germline CDR1 is MNHEY and CDR2 SMNVEV (reference sequence). The CDR3 extends over 13 amino acids. The CDR3 loop is CASSWIGRETQYF. The CDR3, as DNA: TGTGCCAGCAGTTGGATTGGTCGAGAGACCCAGTACTTC.

The chain carries TRBV7-2 and TRBJ2-7; D unresolved. Germline CDR1 is SGHTA and CDR2 is FQGNSA. This CDR3 has 12 amino acids. The germline V and J ends were trimmed by 2 bases and 3 bases, with 5 bases remaining between them. The CDR3 nucleotides are TGTGCCAGCAGCTTATCTGGCTACGAGCAGTACTTC. As protein: CASSLSGYEQYF.

The chain uses TRBV7-9 and TRBJ2-7, with unresolved D. V lost 5 bases and J lost 4, with 9 bases in between. In germline, CDR1 is SEHNR, CDR2 FQNEAQ (reference sequence). CDR3 size: 12 residues. CDR3 DNA: TGTGCCAGCAGCATCAAGAGTTACGAGCAGTACTTC. Encoded protein: CASSIKSYEQYF.

The rearrangement uses TRBV7-2 and TRBJ2-1, with 10 bases fitting TRBD2. Trimming at V came to 5 bases and at J to 4 bases, leaving 5 bases not matched to a gene. The CDR3 loop spans 15 amino acids. Germline V gene data show CDR1 as SGHTA and CDR2 as FQGNSA. CDR3 residues: CASSVSGGIYNEQFF. CDR3 DNA: TGTGCCAGCAGCGTTAGCGGGGGGATTTACAATGAGCAGTTCTTC.

The chain is built from TRBV4-3 and TRBJ1-3; the D is unclear. This CDR3 comprises 15 residues. V was trimmed by 0 bases and J by 0 bases, leaving 6 bases between them. The germline V gene has CDR1 LGHNA and CDR2 YSLEER. The DNA for the CDR3 is TGCGCCAGCAGCCAAGATAGCAGCTCTGGAAACACCATATATTTT. This translates into CASSQDSSSGNTIYF.

The V call is TRBV10-3, the J call TRBJ2-3, with D unclear. Trimming shortened V by 4 bases and J by 0 bases, and 2 bases separated the two germline ends. Germline values: CDR1 ENHRY, CDR2 SYGVKD. This CDR3 is 12 amino acids long. The CDR3 loop is CAISASTDTQYF. The CDR3 bases are TGTGCCATCAGTGCTAGCACAGATACGCAGTATTTT.

V is TRBV10-1 and J is TRBJ1-1, with 7 bases identical to TRBD1. This CDR3 has 15 residues. Trimming took 3 bases from V and 4 from J; bases not matched to a gene: 8. The germline CDR1 and CDR2 sequences are WNHNN and SYGVQD (reference sequence). The CDR3 reads CASSDQGGIGTEAFF. For the CDR3, the DNA is TGCGCCAGCAGTGACCAGGGGGGAATCGGCACTGAAGCTTTCTTT.

The rearrangement uses TRBV7-9 and TRBJ2-7; D not resolved. Germline V CDR1 and CDR2: SEHNR, FQNEAQ (reference sequence). The CDR3 consists of 11 residues. The V gene lost 7 bases and the J gene lost 5 bases, with 9 bases spanning the gap. The CDR3 sequence is CASTAVDEQYF. The CDR3 region has the DNA TGTGCCAGCACCGCCGTCGACGAGCAGTACTTC.

This chain joins TRBV7-9 and TRBJ1-3, with D unclear. Germline loops: CDR1 SEHNR, CDR2 FQNEAQ (reference sequence). This CDR3 has 12 amino acids. The V and J ends lost 1 base and 5 bases respectively, with 3 bases between them. The CDR3 nucleotides read TGTGCCAGCAGCTTAGGGAGAAACACCATATATTTT. This sequence encodes CASSLGRNTIYF.

This sequence joins TRBV7-2 and TRBJ1-4, with D unclear. The germline V and J ends were trimmed by 1 base and 4 bases, with 10 bases remaining between them. The CDR3 runs 15 residues. Germline loops: CDR1 SGHTA, CDR2 FQGNSA. CDR3 amino acids: CASSLGSTINEKLFF. CDR3 sequence (DNA): TGTGCCAGCAGCTTAGGATCCACTATTAATGAAAAACTGTTTTTT.